This entry describes one T cell receptor beta chain. This sample is drawn from a study of shared T cell receptors in the human thymus. Sequencing used immunoSEQ multiplex PCR; TCRdb keeps in-frame clones, though not all of them. Counted here are just under 550,000 clones, more than 75% occurring once; the ten biggest clones make up more than 0.01%. The same sample was also used in a study of human thymus T cells. Turning to that study: Resections from corrective heart surgery provided thymus tissue. Thymic and blood repertoires appeared to show biased V and J gene usage. Highly overlapping thymic repertoires among unrelated individuals were reported in related research.

The sequence came from a boy in the first two years of life with a congenital heart defect. The sequencing sample was made of thymocytes.

In nucleotides, the CDR3 is TGTGCCACCAGCAGAGGTGGGACAGGGGCCGGGGAGCTGTTTTTT. Translated: CATSRGGTGAGELFF. The J gene is TRBJ2-2, the V gene TRBV15, with 10 nucleotides matching TRBD1. The length of the CDR3 is 15 residues. V was clipped by 1 base and J by 6 bases; unmatched bases: 2. The germline V gene has CDR1 LNHNV and CDR2 YYDKDF (reference sequence). The whole variable domain, remainder taken from reference TRBV15 and TRBJ2-2, is DAMVIQNPRYQVTQFGKPVTLSCSQTLNHNVMYWYQQKSSQAPKLLFHYYDKDFNNEADTPDNFQSRRPNTSFCFLDIRSPGLGDTAMYLCATSRGGTGAGELFFGEGSRLTVL.